This T cell receptor beta chain was obtained from a study of glioma-infiltrating T cells. Using RNA template, CDR3s of TCR alpha and beta were amplified with iRepertoire arm-PCR. MiXCR, applied by TCRdb to the multiplex PCR reads, yields one record per CDR3 protein. The sample holds more than 95,000 distinct CDR3 sequences, around 28% seen once. The sequence was obtained from a human donor with low-grade glioma or glioblastoma, undergoing nonglioma brain surgery, or in good health (not recorded which). Sequenced material: glioma tissue, nonneoplastic brain tissue, or PBMCs (not recorded which).

This CDR3 is CSASQDNNYEQYF. Written as DNA, the CDR3 is TGCAGTGCTAGTCAGGACAACAACTACGAGCAGTACTTC. The chain carries TRBV20-1 and TRBJ2-7; perhaps TRBD1 as D (5 bases). CDR3 size: 13 residues. Trimming took off 3 bases at V and 3 bases at J, with 12 bases between the two ends. Germline V lookup: CDR1 DFQATT, CDR2 SNEGSKA (reference sequence).